There are many counts of the clone carrying this T cell receptor beta chain. The V end was cut by 4 bases, the J end by 2 bases, with 18 bases between. The CDR3 length is 17 residues. Germline V CDR1 and CDR2: ENHRY, SYGVKD. This sample was included in a study of early T cells in non-severe SARS-CoV-2 infection. Background on the study: Sequenced material consisted of bulk RNA (from unsorted whole blood), and chains were unpaired.

The protocol attached unique molecular identifiers to individual cDNA molecules. One entry per CDR3 protein, called by TCRdb with MiXCR from the 5' RACE reads. The sample lists roughly 48,000 distinct CDR3 sequences, around 4% occurring once. Sequencing was done on a sample of whole blood. The V and J genes are TRBV10-3 and TRBJ2-1; D is possibly TRBD1 or TRBD2 (5 bases each). The TCR was taken from an adult who was a healthcare worker with PCR-confirmed SARS-CoV-2 infection or an uninfected control (not recorded which). The CDR3 reads CAISGDPQVTAYNEQFF. The CDR3 DNA is TGTGCCATCAGTGGGGACCCCCAAGTCACGGCCTACAATGAGCAGTTCTTC.